Listed here are 9 T cell receptor beta chains from one sample, sequenced in a study of blood T cell repertoires in COVID-19. Assay used: immunoSEQ multiplex PCR; TCRdb lists only in-frame clones, some missing. Of some 140,000 clones listed, 75% to 85% are singletons. The source material was peripheral blood. These receptor sequences come from a woman aged 60 to 75 with COVID-19, enrolled during active disease.

This chain joins TRBV5-6 and TRBJ2-7, with 10 positions matching TRBD2. The CDR3 length is 16 residues. J was trimmed by 6 bases and V by 3 bases; bases with no gene match: 12. CDR1 is SGHDT and CDR2 is YYEEEE in the germline V gene. For the CDR3, the DNA is TGTGCCAGCAGCTGGGGATGGGGACTAGCGTCGACCGAGCAGTACTTC. This gives the protein CASSWGWGLASTEQYF.

The chain employs TRBV5-1 and TRBJ1-4, with D maybe TRBD1 (5 bases). Germline lookup yields CDR1 SGHRS and CDR2 YFSETQ. The V gene lost 2 bases and the J gene lost 0 bases, with 8 bases spanning the gap. The CDR3 runs to 15 residues. The CDR3 DNA is TGCGCCAGCAGCTTTCAGGGTGCAACTAATGAAAAACTGTTTTTT. It specifies CASSFQGATNEKLFF.

This rearrangement joins TRBV14 to TRBJ2-5; 10 nucleotides align to TRBD2. V lost 2 bases, J lost 5 bases, and 5 bases stayed unmatched. Germline loops: CDR1 SGHDN, CDR2 FVKESK. The CDR3 consists of 15 residues. CDR3 sequence reads: CASSQSGGAGETQYF. The CDR3 DNA sequence: TGTGCCAGCAGCCAAAGCGGGGGGGCCGGGGAGACCCAGTACTTC.

This sequence joins TRBV15 and TRBJ1-3, with 8 bases identical to TRBD1. Looked up from germline, CDR1 is LNHNV and CDR2 is YYDKDF (reference sequence). V was pared by 0 bases and J by 2 bases, with 9 bases of the junction left unmatched. This CDR3 is 18 amino acids long. The DNA of the CDR3 is TGTGCCACCAGCAGAGAGGGACAGGCAAGACTTCCTGGAAACACCATATATTTT. The encoded protein is CATSREGQARLPGNTIYF.

This sequence joins TRBV9 and TRBJ2-3; TRBD1 matches at 7 bases. The CDR3 runs 15 residues. Germline CDR1 and CDR2: SGDLS and YYNGEE. After removal of 3 bases from V and 3 bases from J, the junction contained 7 bases not matched to a gene. CDR3 sequence reads: CASSAGTVSTDTQYF. CDR3 DNA: TGTGCCAGCAGCGCAGGGACAGTAAGTACAGATACGCAGTATTTT.

The chain has TRBV2 and TRBJ2-5; 15 nucleotides match TRBD2. Germline lookup yields CDR1 SNHLY and CDR2 FYNNEI. The CDR3 has 16 amino acids. After removal of 5 bases from V and 5 bases from J, the junction contained 6 bases not matched to a gene. CDR3 in DNA: TGTGCCAGCAGTCGGACTAGCGGGGGGGCCGTTGAGACCCAGTACTTC. It is translated as CASSRTSGGAVETQYF.

V is TRBV7-2 and J is TRBJ2-2; 9 bases agree with TRBD2. The V gene end was trimmed by 9 bases and the J gene end by 4 bases; junction bases not matched to a gene: 3. The CDR3 contains 13 residues. Germline CDR1 and CDR2: SGHTA and FQGNSA. CDR3 in amino acids: CARGTSSTGELFF. Written as DNA, the CDR3 is TGTGCCAGAGGGACTAGCAGCACCGGGGAGCTGTTTTTT.

The rearrangement links TRBV19 to TRBJ1-3; no reliable D call. CDR1 LNHDA and CDR2 SQIVND come from the germline V gene (reference sequence). Trimming took 3 bases from V and 0 from J, leaving 9 bases between them. The CDR3 extends over 15 amino acids. The CDR3 here is CASSIGQASGNTIYF. CDR3 sequence (DNA): TGTGCCAGTAGTATTGGGCAGGCCTCTGGAAACACCATATATTTT.

This clone was counted a single time. The rearrangement uses TRBV6-5 and TRBJ1-5; D is perhaps TRBD1 (5 bases). This CDR3 is built from 16 residues. CDR1 is MNHEY and CDR2 is SVGAGI in the germline V gene. The V gene lost 2 bases and the J gene lost 2 bases, with 13 bases spanning the gap. CDR3 in amino acids: CASSYSRERGNQPQHF. The CDR3 region has the DNA TGTGCCAGCAGTTACAGCAGGGAGCGGGGCAATCAGCCCCAGCATTTT.